These 16 T cell receptor beta chains share one sample of origin, sequenced in a study of OX40 agonist ivuxolimab in advanced cancers. Sequencing used immunoSEQ multiplex PCR; TCRdb keeps in-frame clones, though not all of them. The sample holds roughly 64,000 clones, 84% seen once. Material: CD4+ or CD8+ T cells sorted from blood, obtained in a trial of the OX40 agonist ivuxolimab. The receptor source for this set is an adult with an advanced solid tumor such as melanoma, head and neck, liver or kidney cancer.

This clone has more than one count but fewer than ten. The V and J genes are TRBV7-9 and TRBJ2-3, with D possibly matching TRBD2 (5 bases). Germline CDR1 is SEHNR and CDR2 is FQNEAQ (reference sequence). V lost 4 bases and J 2 bases, leaving 16 bases between the germline ends. The CDR3 is made up of 16 amino acids. This CDR3 is CASSYGVFVHTDTQYF. CDR3 sequence (DNA): TGTGCCAGCAGCTACGGGGTTTTCGTTCACACAGATACGCAGTATTTT.

The genes are TRBV14 and TRBJ2-2; no clear D. CDR3 length: 15 amino acids. CDR1 is SGHDN and CDR2 is FVKESK in the germline V gene. With 2 bases removed from V and 6 bases from J, the gap between germline ends came to 13 bases. The CDR3 region is CASSQFMGVPGELFF. The CDR3 nucleotides read TGTGCCAGCAGCCAATTTATGGGCGTGCCCGGGGAGCTGTTTTTT.

The V call is TRBV6-1, the J call TRBJ2-7; D unresolved. Per germline, CDR1 MNHNS and CDR2 SASEGT. The CDR3 loop spans 15 amino acids. The V gene lost 0 bases and the J gene lost 2 bases, with 11 bases spanning the gap. CDR3: CASSEARRKTYEQYF. In nucleotides, the CDR3 is TGTGCCAGCAGTGAAGCACGGCGGAAGACCTACGAGCAGTACTTC.

V usage is TRBV4-1 and J usage is TRBJ2-7; TRBD1 is a possible D gene (6 bases). Per the germline V gene, CDR1 is MGHRA and CDR2 is YSYEKL. Trimming cost V 3 bases and J 2 bases, with 20 bases left between them. The CDR3 runs to 17 residues. Written as DNA, the CDR3 is TGCGCCAGCAGCCAGGGAGAACAGGGACCGATTCCCTACGAGCAGTACTTC. It specifies CASSQGEQGPIPYEQYF.

CDR3 sequence reads: CASSSTSGGATQPQHF. CDR3 bases: TGTGCCAGCAGTTCGACATCAGGGGGCGCGACCCAGCCCCAGCATTTT. This chain uses TRBV6-6 with TRBJ1-5; 8 nucleotides match TRBD1. CDR3 length equals 16 residues. V trimming: 4 bases; J trimming: 7 bases; junction bases outside the gene matches: 12. Looked up from germline, CDR1 is MNHNY and CDR2 is SVGAGI (reference sequence).

This chain links TRBV5-1 with TRBJ1-5; 7 bases agree with TRBD1. This CDR3 has 15 amino acids. J was trimmed by 3 bases and V by 4 bases; bases with no gene match: 7. Germline CDR1 is SGHRS and CDR2 is YFSETQ. CDR3: CASSAGTAPNQPQHF. CDR3 DNA: TGCGCCAGCAGCGCTGGGACAGCCCCCAATCAGCCCCAGCATTTT.

The chain combines TRBV5-6 with TRBJ1-1; 10 positions agree with TRBD1. The ends lost 6 bases at V and 1 base at J; junction bases unmatched: 6. The germline V gene encodes CDR1 SGHDT and CDR2 YYEEEE. This CDR3 contains 15 residues. The CDR3 coding sequence is TGTGCCAGCACAGGGGACAGGGGACGGAACACTGAAGCTTTCTTT. Translated: CASTGDRGRNTEAFF.

This clone has only a few counts. The J gene is TRBJ1-1, the V gene TRBV18, with D possibly being TRBD1 (5 bases). CDR1 is KGHSH, CDR2 LQKENI, per germline. The V end was cut by 2 bases, the J end by 1 base, with 8 bases between. The CDR3 contains 14 residues. This CDR3 is CASSPFTGNTEAFF. CDR3 coding DNA: TGTGCCAGCTCACCATTTACAGGGAACACTGAAGCTTTCTTT.

The gene calls are TRBV11-1 and TRBJ2-7; 7 bases fit TRBD1. V was clipped by 6 bases and J by 0 bases; unmatched bases: 8. This CDR3 is 15 amino acids long. Germline CDR1 reads SGHAT; CDR2 reads FQDESV (reference sequence). Written as DNA, the CDR3 is TGTGCCAGCAGTTTCGGACAGGACAGCTCCTACGAGCAGTACTTC. Its translation: CASSFGQDSSYEQYF. The variable domain in full, completed from reference TRBV11-1 and TRBJ2-7, reads EAEVAQSPRYKITEKSQAVAFWCDPISGHATLYWYRQILGQGPELLVQFQDESVVDDSQLPKDRFSAERLKGVDSTLKIQPAELGDSAMYLCASSFGQDSSYEQYFGPGTRLTVT.

The CDR3 here is CASSLTGSGNTIYF. In DNA, the CDR3 is TGTGCCAGCAGCTTGACAGGGAGTGGAAACACCATATATTTT. The chain combines TRBV5-6 with TRBJ1-3, with D perhaps matching TRBD1 (6 bases). This CDR3 is built from 14 residues. Trimming stripped 1 base from V and 3 bases from J, with 8 bases between. CDR1 is SGHDT and CDR2 is YYEEEE in the germline V gene.

This sequence joins TRBV2 and TRBJ2-7, with TRBD2 matching over 8 bases. After removal of 3 bases from V and 2 bases from J, the junction contained 9 bases not matched to a gene. The CDR3 is 16 residues long. CDR1 is SNHLY and CDR2 is FYNNEI in the germline V gene. CDR3 DNA: TGTGCCAGCAGTGAGTTCGGCGGGGGGCTCCCCTACGAGCAGTACTTC. Amino acids: CASSEFGGGLPYEQYF. The variable domain in full, completed from reference TRBV2 and TRBJ2-7, reads EPEVTQTPSHQVTQMGQEVILRCVPISNHLYFYWYRQILGQKVEFLVSFYNNEISEKSEIFDDQFSVERPDGSNFTLKIRSTKLEDSAMYFCASSEFGGGLPYEQYFGPGTRLTVT.

This rearrangement joins TRBV5-4 to TRBJ2-5, with D perhaps matching TRBD2 (6 bases). The CDR3 totals 14 residues. Trimming took off 0 bases at V and 5 bases at J, with 11 bases between the two ends. The germline CDR1 and CDR2 sequences are SGHNT and YYREEE (reference sequence). In nucleotides, the CDR3 is TGTGCCAGCAGCTTGGCCGGGGGTAGGGAGACCCAGTACTTC. This translates into CASSLAGGRETQYF.

The J gene is TRBJ2-3, the V gene TRBV5-4; maybe TRBD2 (5 bases). V was pared by 2 bases and J by 0 bases, with 13 bases between. The CDR3 is made up of 16 amino acids. Germline V lookup: CDR1 SGHNT, CDR2 YYREEE (reference sequence). This chain's CDR3 is CASSLERESSTDTQYF. CDR3 coding DNA: TGTGCCAGCAGCTTAGAAAGGGAGAGTAGCACAGATACGCAGTATTTT.

This chain uses TRBV7-3 with TRBJ2-1, with 9 bases lining up with TRBD2. There are 16 residues in the CDR3. V gave up 0 bases and J gave up 6 bases; unmatched junction bases: 6. The germline CDR1 and CDR2 sequences are SGHTA and FQGTGA. The CDR3 is CASSLTGGRGLNEQFF. As DNA, the CDR3 is TGTGCCAGCAGCTTAACCGGCGGGAGGGGGCTCAATGAGCAGTTCTTC.

On this clone: Additional DNA sequences in this sample encode the identical CDR3. This sequence joins TRBV2 and TRBJ2-7; the D is unclear. CDR1 is SNHLY, CDR2 FYNNEI, per germline. This CDR3 has 12 residues. The V end lost 2 bases, the J end lost 2 bases, and 4 bases lay between the germline ends. The CDR3 DNA reads as TGTGCCAGCAGTGAAAGGGCCTACGAGCAGTACTTC. Amino acid sequence: CASSERAYEQYF.

The J gene is TRBJ1-3, the V gene TRBV7-6; no reliable D call. Between the trimmed V and J ends, which lost 1 base and 3 bases, there was a span of 13 bases. Germline values: CDR1 SGHVS, CDR2 FNYEAQ. This CDR3 is 16 amino acids long. The CDR3 DNA sequence: TGTGCCAGCAGCTTAGAACGCCCGGGAGGTGGAAACACCATATATTTT. Encoded protein: CASSLERPGGGNTIYF.